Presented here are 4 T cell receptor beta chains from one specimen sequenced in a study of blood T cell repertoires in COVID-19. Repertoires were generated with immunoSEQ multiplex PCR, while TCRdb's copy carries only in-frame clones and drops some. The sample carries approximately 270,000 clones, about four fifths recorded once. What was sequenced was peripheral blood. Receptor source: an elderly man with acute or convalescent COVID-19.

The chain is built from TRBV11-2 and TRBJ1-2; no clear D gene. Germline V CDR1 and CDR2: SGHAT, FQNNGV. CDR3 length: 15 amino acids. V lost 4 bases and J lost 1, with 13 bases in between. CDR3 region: CASSSISDNNYGYTF. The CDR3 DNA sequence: TGTGCCAGCAGCTCCATTTCAGACAATAACTATGGCTACACCTTC.

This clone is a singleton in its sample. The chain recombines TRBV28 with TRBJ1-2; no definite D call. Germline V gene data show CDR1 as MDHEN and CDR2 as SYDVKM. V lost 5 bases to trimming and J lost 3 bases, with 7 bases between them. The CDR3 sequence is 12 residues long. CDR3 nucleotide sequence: TGTGCCAGCAGTGTCGGAGACTATGGCTACACCTTC. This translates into CASSVGDYGYTF.

The CDR3 DNA is TGTGCCAGCAGCTTAGGATCCAGGGTGACCAATTCACCCCTCCACTTT. This sequence encodes CASSLGSRVTNSPLHF. V is TRBV7-8 and J is TRBJ1-6; weak D call: TRBD1 (5 bases). V was trimmed by 1 base and J by 7 bases, leaving 14 bases between them. Per the germline V gene, CDR1 is SGHVS and CDR2 is FQNEAQ. This CDR3 is 16 amino acids long.

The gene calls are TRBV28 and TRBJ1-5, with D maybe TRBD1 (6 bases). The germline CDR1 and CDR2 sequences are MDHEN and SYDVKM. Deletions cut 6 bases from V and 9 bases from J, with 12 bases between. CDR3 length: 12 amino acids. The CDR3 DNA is TGTGCCAGCAGAGGGGGGGTTGCGCCCCAGCATTTT. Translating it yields CASRGGVAPQHF.